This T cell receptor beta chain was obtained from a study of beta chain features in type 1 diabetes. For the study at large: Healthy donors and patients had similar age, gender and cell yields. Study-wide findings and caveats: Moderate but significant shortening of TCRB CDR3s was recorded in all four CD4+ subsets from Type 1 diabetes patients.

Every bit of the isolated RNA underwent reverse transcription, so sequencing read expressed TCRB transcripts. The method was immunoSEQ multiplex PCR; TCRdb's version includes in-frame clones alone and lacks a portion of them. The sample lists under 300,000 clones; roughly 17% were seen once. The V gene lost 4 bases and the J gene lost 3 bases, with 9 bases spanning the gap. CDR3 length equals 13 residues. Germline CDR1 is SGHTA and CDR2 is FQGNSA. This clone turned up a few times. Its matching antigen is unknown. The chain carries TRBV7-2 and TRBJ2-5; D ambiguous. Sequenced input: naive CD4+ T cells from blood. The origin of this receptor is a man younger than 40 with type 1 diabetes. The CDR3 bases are TGTGCCAGCAGCTCACCCCAGAAAGAGACCCAGTACTTC. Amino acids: CASSSPQKETQYF.